The clone carrying this TCR beta chain was counted ten times or more. The antigen is not known. Thyroid ultrasound and orbital computed tomography, with clinical symptoms and serum thyroxine and TRAb, informed diagnoses. This record comes from a study of T cells in Graves' hyperthyroidism and ophthalmopathy. Study-level points and caveats: In the blood, most expanded thyroid clonotypes above 0.001 appeared as well.

RNA transcripts yielded amplified TCR beta CDR3 regions. First-round RT-PCR of the TCR CDR3 relied on the HTBI primer set. TCRdb itself ran the multiplex PCR reads through MiXCR, one entry per CDR3 protein. Counted here are around 250,000 distinct CDR3 sequences, about 14% occurring once; the ten biggest clones make up roughly 13%. Germline V lookup: CDR1 SGHVS, CDR2 FQNEAQ. This CDR3 comprises 16 residues. The V end was cut by 2 bases, the J end by 0 bases, with 13 bases between. This chain uses TRBV7-8 with TRBJ2-5; either TRBD1 or TRBD2 may supply D (5 bases each). The sequence came from a woman aged 40-49 years with Graves' hyperthyroidism that later progressed to Graves' ophthalmopathy. Sequencing was performed on blood. CDR3 sequence reads: CASSLTPGRHQETQYF. In DNA form, the CDR3 reads TGTGCCAGCAGCTTAACCCCGGGACGGCACCAAGAGACCCAGTACTTC.